The clone carrying this TCR beta chain was observed at least ten times. TCRbeta library construction was performed incorporating unique molecular identifiers. MiXCR, run by TCRdb on the PCR reads, gives a single entry per CDR3 protein. In the table there are over 550,000 distinct CDR3 sequences, under 12% of which are singletons. This entry comes from a study of T-cell reconstitution after alpha-beta-depleted transplantation in children. The CDR3 sequence is 14 residues long. The ends lost 5 bases at V and 6 bases at J; junction bases unmatched: 5. Germline loops: CDR1 DFQATT, CDR2 SNEGSKA (reference sequence).

The V call is TRBV20-1, the J call TRBJ2-1; 12 nucleotides agree with TRBD2. The clonotype was recovered from a human donor who donated a stem cell graft to a child with acute myeloid leukemia. The starting material was PBMCs from the stem cell graft donor, obtained from the stem cell graft. CDR3 nucleotide sequence: TGCAGTGCTCCGACTAGCGGGAGTACCAATGAGCAGTTCTTC. Encoded protein: CSAPTSGSTNEQFF.